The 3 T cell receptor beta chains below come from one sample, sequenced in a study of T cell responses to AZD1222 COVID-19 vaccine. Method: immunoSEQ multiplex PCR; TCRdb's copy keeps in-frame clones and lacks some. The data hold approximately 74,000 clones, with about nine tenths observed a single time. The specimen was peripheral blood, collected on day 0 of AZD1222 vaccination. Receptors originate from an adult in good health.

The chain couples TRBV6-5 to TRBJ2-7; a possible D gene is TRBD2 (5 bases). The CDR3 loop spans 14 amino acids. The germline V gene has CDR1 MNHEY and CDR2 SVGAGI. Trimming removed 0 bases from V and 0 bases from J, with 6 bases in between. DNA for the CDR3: TGTGCCAGCAGTTACTCGAGGGTCTCCTACGAGCAGTACTTC. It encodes CASSYSRVSYEQYF.

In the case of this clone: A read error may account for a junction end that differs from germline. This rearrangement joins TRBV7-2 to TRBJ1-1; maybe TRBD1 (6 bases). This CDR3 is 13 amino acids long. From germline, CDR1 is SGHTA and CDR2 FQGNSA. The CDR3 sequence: CASSLVRDKGLLF. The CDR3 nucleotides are TGTGCCAGCAGCTTGGTCCGGGACAAGGGCCTGTTATTT.

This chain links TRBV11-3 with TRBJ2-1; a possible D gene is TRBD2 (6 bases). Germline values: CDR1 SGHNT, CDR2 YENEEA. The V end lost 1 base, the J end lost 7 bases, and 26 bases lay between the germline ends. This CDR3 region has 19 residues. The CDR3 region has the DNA TGTGCCAGCAGCTTAGGGGAACTGCGGGGTCCGGTTGAGGGTAATGAGCAGTTCTTC. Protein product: CASSLGELRGPVEGNEQFF.